This T cell receptor (beta chain) derives from a study of blood T cell repertoires in COVID-19. Background on the study: COVID-19 samples collected from the United States, Italy and Spain covered acute and convalescent phases.

Between the trimmed V and J ends, which lost 0 bases and 2 bases, there was a span of 8 bases. The V gene's germline CDR1 is LGHDT and CDR2 YNNKEL (reference sequence). This CDR3 region has 14 residues. The table came from immunoSEQ multiplex PCR; TCRdb's copy has only in-frame clones and leaves some out. The sample records 100,000 to 150,000 clones, 65% to 90% being singletons. Assignment of participants to cohorts was predicated upon participant-reported clinical history. The genes are TRBV3-1 (or the pseudogene TRBV3-2) and TRBJ2-7; D unresolved. The sample taken for sequencing was PBMCs or T cells enriched from blood (not recorded which). The sequence derives from a woman between 50 and 59 years old who had recovered from COVID-19. CDR3 nucleotides: TGTGCCAGCAGCCAAGATGGCCCAACCTACGAGCAGTACTTC. The encoded protein is CASSQDGPTYEQYF.